Listed here are 32 T cell receptor beta chains from one sample, sequenced in a study of somatic mutations in cytotoxic T cells in rheumatoid arthritis. Sequenced by immunoSEQ multiplex PCR; TCRdb stores in-frame clones only, minus some. Of 15,000 to 20,000 clones in the sample, about 81% are singletons; the top ten hold around 15%. Sequencing input: CD8+ T cells sorted from blood. Receptor source: an adult with rheumatoid arthritis.

The chain combines TRBV5-4 with TRBJ1-2; the D gene is possibly TRBD1 (5 bases). Per the germline V gene, CDR1 is SGHNT and CDR2 is YYREEE (reference sequence). The V and J ends lost 2 bases and 2 bases respectively, with 10 bases between them. This CDR3 has 14 amino acids. The CDR3 DNA follows: TGTGCCAGCAGCTTCGCAGGGAGCAACTATGGCTACACCTTC. This sequence encodes CASSFAGSNYGYTF. Based on the CDR3 plus reference TRBV5-4 and TRBJ1-2, the full variable domain is ETGVTQSPTHLIKTRGQQVTLRCSSQSGHNTVSWYQQALGQGPQFIFQYYREEENGRGNFPPRFSGLQFPNYSSELNVNALELDDSALYLCASSFAGSNYGYTFGSGTRLTVV.

The rearrangement uses TRBV7-6 and TRBJ2-7, with TRBD2 matching 12 bases. The CDR3 runs to 15 residues. V trimming: 5 bases; J trimming: 6 bases; junction bases outside the gene matches: 8. Germline CDR1 reads SGHVS; CDR2 reads FNYEAQ. The DNA of the CDR3 is TGTGCCAGCAGCCCCAGACTAGCGGGAGCGGGCGAGCAGTACTTC. It yields the protein CASSPRLAGAGEQYF.

CDR3: CASRPGVAAGELFF. The CDR3, as DNA: TGTGCCAGCCGTCCCGGGGTAGCCGCCGGGGAGCTGTTTTTT. The chain couples TRBV5-4 to TRBJ2-2; D perhaps matches TRBD2 (5 bases). The length of the CDR3 is 14 residues. Trimming took off 7 bases at V and 6 bases at J, with 16 bases between the two ends. Germline lookup yields CDR1 SGHNT and CDR2 YYREEE (reference sequence).

Only one count was recorded for this clone. The chain combines TRBV15 with TRBJ2-7, with D possibly called TRBD1 or TRBD2 (5 bases each). Trimming removed 0 bases at V and 5 bases at J, with 8 bases between. This CDR3 has 13 amino acids. The germline V gene has CDR1 LNHNV and CDR2 YYDKDF (reference sequence). CDR3 coding DNA: TGTGCCACCAGCAGAGAACGGGACGACGAGCAGTACTTC. This encodes CATSRERDDEQYF.

This clone came up once. V gene TRBV7-9 combines with J gene TRBJ2-7, with 9 bases that match TRBD2. Germline loops: CDR1 SEHNR, CDR2 FQNEAQ (reference sequence). V lost 2 bases and J lost 3; bases outside the gene matches: 2. This CDR3 is 14 amino acids long. The chain's CDR3 is CASSLLAGNYEQYF. The CDR3 DNA reads TGTGCCAGCAGCTTACTAGCGGGGAACTACGAGCAGTACTTC. The full variable domain, in which reference TRBV7-9 and TRBJ2-7 provide the parts outside the CDR3, is DTGVSQNPRHKITKRGQNVTFRCDPISEHNRLYWYRQTLGQGPEFLTYFQNEAQLEKSRLLSDRFSAERPKGSFSTLEIQRTEQGDSAMYLCASSLLAGNYEQYFGPGTRLTVT.

The J gene is TRBJ2-7, the V gene TRBV28, with D unclear. The CDR3 covers 14 residues. V was cut by 7 bases and J by 2 bases, with 15 bases left in between. CDR1 MDHEN and CDR2 SYDVKM come from the germline V gene. The CDR3 region has the DNA TGTGCCAGCACGACGGCGGCAGGTCCCTACGAGCAGTACTTC. It translates to CASTTAAGPYEQYF.

This chain connects TRBV21-1 to TRBJ2-3. TRBV21-1 is noted as a pseudogene. The CDR3 has 16 residues. This chain's CDR3 is CASSKEANPYTDTQYF. Here the CDR3 DNA reads TGTGCCAGCAGCAAAGAGGCGAACCCCTACACAGATACGCAGTATTTT.

The gene calls are TRBV7-6 and TRBJ1-4; 12 nucleotides agree with TRBD1. Germline V lookup: CDR1 SGHVS, CDR2 FNYEAQ. V lost 1 base to trimming and J lost 7 bases; unmatched junction nucleotides: 4. This CDR3 contains 16 residues. The DNA of the CDR3 is TGTGCCAGCAGCTTAGGGGACAGGGGGCGAGGTGAAAAACTGTTTTTT. Protein product: CASSLGDRGRGEKLFF.

The chain couples TRBV9 to TRBJ1-2; no firm D call. The germline V and J ends were trimmed by 4 bases and 5 bases, with 9 bases remaining between them. Looked up from germline, CDR1 is SGDLS and CDR2 is YYNGEE. The CDR3 is 12 residues long. DNA for the CDR3: TGTGCCAGCAGCTACAGTGATTATGGCTACACCTTC. Translated: CASSYSDYGYTF.

The chain is built from TRBV5-1 and TRBJ2-7; no clear D. The CDR3 sequence is 14 residues long. Germline-derived CDR1 and CDR2 are SGHRS and YFSETQ. Trimming pared 0 bases from V and 0 bases from J, leaving 7 bases between. The CDR3 loop is CASSLGPNSYEQYF. CDR3 in DNA: TGCGCCAGCAGCTTGGGACCAAACTCCTACGAGCAGTACTTC.

This rearrangement joins TRBV7-2 to TRBJ2-7; 10 positions agree with TRBD2. Germline V gene sequence: CDR1 SGHTA, CDR2 FQGNSA. Trimming took 0 bases from V and 4 from J; bases not matched to a gene: 9. This CDR3 comprises 17 residues. The CDR3 DNA reads as TGTGCCAGCAGCTTAGCTCGGCCTTCTAGCGGGAGTTACGAGCAGTACTTC. As protein: CASSLARPSSGSYEQYF.

The rearrangement uses TRBV19 and TRBJ2-5; D remains unclear. The germline gives CDR1 LNHDA, CDR2 SQIVND (reference sequence). The CDR3 extends over 15 amino acids. V was shortened by 0 bases and J by 1 base, with 9 bases between the two germline ends. CDR3 amino acids: CASSIDGAIQETQYF. The CDR3 coding sequence is TGTGCCAGTAGTATAGATGGAGCAATCCAAGAGACCCAGTACTTC. Complete variable domain (other parts from reference TRBV19 and TRBJ2-5): DGGITQSPKYLFRKEGQNVTLSCEQNLNHDAMYWYRQDPGQGLRLIYYSQIVNDFQKGDIAEGYSVSREKKESFPLTVTSAQKNPTAFYLCASSIDGAIQETQYFGPGTRLLVL.

This chain uses TRBV7-2 with TRBJ1-6; 7 bases fit TRBD1. The CDR3 has 16 amino acids. Unmatched junction bases numbered 10, after V lost 5 bases and J lost 6 bases. Germline CDR1 SGHTA, CDR2 FQGNSA. The DNA for the CDR3 is TGTGCCAGCAGCCCCCACCATGGGACAGCTAATTCACCCCTCCACTTT. Translation: CASSPHHGTANSPLHF.

This chain connects TRBV27 to TRBJ2-3; D gene uncertain. Trimming cost V 3 bases and J 6 bases, with 4 bases left between them. The CDR3 contains 11 residues. The germline CDR1 and CDR2 sequences are MNHEY and SMNVEV (reference sequence). The CDR3 bases are TGTGCCAGCAGTTTCGGCGATACGCAGTATTTT. As protein: CASSFGDTQYF.

The chain couples TRBV4-2 to TRBJ2-1; 10 bases align to TRBD2. CDR3 length equals 15 residues. CDR1 is LGHNA, CDR2 YNFKEQ, per germline. Trimming at V came to 3 bases and at J to 5 bases, leaving 4 bases not matched to a gene. The CDR3 sequence: CASSQSGGAHNEQFF. The CDR3 bases are TGTGCCAGCAGCCAGAGCGGGGGGGCTCACAATGAGCAGTTCTTC.

The V and J genes are TRBV9 and TRBJ2-2; D call uncertain. Germline V gene data show CDR1 as SGDLS and CDR2 as YYNGEE. With 0 bases removed from V and 1 base from J, the gap between germline ends came to 4 bases. The CDR3 is 14 amino acids. The CDR3 sequence is CASSVAGNTGELFF. CDR3 sequence (DNA): TGTGCCAGCAGCGTAGCGGGGAACACCGGGGAGCTGTTTTTT.

V gene TRBV4-1 combines with J gene TRBJ2-7; 7 bases are a match to TRBD1. The germline CDR1 and CDR2 sequences are MGHRA and YSYEKL. The CDR3 covers 15 residues. The ends lost 1 base at V and 3 bases at J; junction bases unmatched: 6. In nucleotides, the CDR3 is TGCGCCAGCAGCCAAGGCGCCGGGACAGTCTACGAGCAGTACTTC. It specifies CASSQGAGTVYEQYF.

The rearrangement joins TRBV29-1 to TRBJ2-6, with D uncertain. Germline V lookup: CDR1 SQVTM, CDR2 ANQGSEA. The CDR3 sequence is 20 residues long. V was trimmed by 4 bases and J by 0 bases, leaving 25 bases between them. The CDR3 DNA is TGCAGCGTTGTTTATCCCGTAGGATCCCCGGGTCTCTCTGGGGCCAACGTCCTGACTTTC. It encodes CSVVYPVGSPGLSGANVLTF.

This rearrangement joins TRBV4-3 to TRBJ2-7; TRBD2 matches 7 bases. CDR3 length: 16 amino acids. CDR1 and CDR2 (germline): LGHNA, YSLEER. V shed 0 bases, J shed 1 base, and the junction held 6 bases outside the gene matches. The chain's CDR3 is CASSQDPSGISYEQYF. The CDR3 nucleotides are TGCGCCAGCAGCCAAGACCCTAGCGGAATATCCTACGAGCAGTACTTC.

This clone was counted once. The chain employs TRBV27 and TRBJ2-5; D not certain. The end of the DNA is better explained by TRBJ2-7, so the J call may be wrong. There are 13 residues in the CDR3. CDR1 and CDR2 (germline): MNHEY, SMNVEV (reference sequence). For the CDR3, the DNA is TGTGCCAGCAGTTATCAACAGTCCTACGAGCAGTACTTC. Encoded protein: CASSYQQSYEQYF.

CDR3 residues: CASSLTASGSGYNEQFF. In nucleotides, the CDR3 is TGTGCCAGCAGCTTAACCGCTAGCGGGAGTGGCTACAATGAGCAGTTCTTC. V is TRBV7-3 and J is TRBJ2-1, with 10 bases aligning to TRBD2. CDR3 length equals 17 residues. The germline CDR1 and CDR2 sequences are SGHTA and FQGTGA. Trimming removed 0 bases from V and 3 bases from J; junction bases left unmatched: 5.

V gene TRBV5-5 combines with J gene TRBJ1-1, with D hard to call. Looked up from germline, CDR1 is SGHKS and CDR2 is YYEKEE (reference sequence). This CDR3 is 13 amino acids long. V was shortened by 0 bases and J by 5 bases, with 8 bases between the two germline ends. CDR3 DNA sequence: TGTGCCAGCAGCTTGGGCTTGGGGACTGAAGCTTTCTTT. Its protein product is CASSLGLGTEAFF.

V usage is TRBV28 and J usage is TRBJ2-7, with TRBD2 as a possible D gene (6 bases). CDR1 MDHEN and CDR2 SYDVKM come from the germline V gene. The CDR3 totals 15 residues. Trimming pared 4 bases from V and 2 bases from J, leaving 15 bases between. The chain's CDR3 is CASSSQGLIPYEQYF. As DNA, the CDR3 is TGTGCCAGCAGTTCCCAGGGACTTATCCCCTACGAGCAGTACTTC.

The chain couples TRBV19 to TRBJ2-5; TRBD1 might be the D (6 bases). Germline V gives CDR1 LNHDA, CDR2 SQIVND (reference sequence). The CDR3 is 13 amino acids. V was pared by 3 bases and J by 5 bases, with 10 bases between. The CDR3 here is CASSMYRAETQYF. DNA for the CDR3: TGTGCCAGTAGTATGTACAGGGCTGAGACCCAGTACTTC.

The V and J genes are TRBV6-4 and TRBJ2-1; 8 nucleotides align to TRBD2. Germline CDR1 MRHNA, CDR2 SNTAGT. This CDR3 has 15 amino acids. V lost 4 bases and J lost 2; bases outside the gene matches: 4. The CDR3 reads CASSARGGTYNEQFF. The CDR3 coding sequence is TGTGCCAGCAGTGCTCGGGGGGGAACCTACAATGAGCAGTTCTTC.

This rearrangement joins TRBV29-1 to TRBJ2-5; D gene ambiguous. This CDR3 has 11 amino acids. Germline CDR1 and CDR2: SQVTM and ANQGSEA. V was trimmed by 6 bases and J by 0 bases, leaving 5 bases between them. CDR3 loop: CSVIDQETQYF. In nucleotides, the CDR3 is TGCAGCGTGATTGACCAAGAGACCCAGTACTTC.

The chain links TRBV4-2 to TRBJ2-1, with D unresolved. Per the germline V gene, CDR1 is LGHNA and CDR2 is YNFKEQ. Trimming took off 0 bases at V and 4 bases at J, with 10 bases between the two ends. There are 15 residues in the CDR3. The CDR3 is CASSQDALGYNEQFF. In nucleotides, the CDR3 is TGTGCCAGCAGCCAAGACGCCCTGGGGTACAATGAGCAGTTCTTC.

J is TRBJ2-1 and V is TRBV6-5; 8 nucleotides agree with TRBD1. V was clipped by 5 bases and J by 4 bases; unmatched bases: 1. This CDR3 comprises 13 residues. CDR1 is MNHEY, CDR2 SVGAGI, per germline. CDR3 residues: CASSRQGYNEQFF. The CDR3 region has the DNA TGTGCCAGCAGTAGACAGGGGTACAATGAGCAGTTCTTC.

The CDR3: CASTAGNEQFF. Written as DNA, the CDR3 is TGTGCCAGCACCGCAGGGAATGAGCAGTTCTTC. The chain joins TRBV5-4 to TRBJ2-1; possibly TRBD1 for D (5 bases). Germline V CDR1 and CDR2: SGHNT, YYREEE (reference sequence). The CDR3 extends over 11 amino acids. The germline V and J ends were trimmed by 6 bases and 7 bases, with 8 bases remaining between them.

V usage is TRBV19 and J usage is TRBJ1-2; D perhaps matches TRBD1 (5 bases). This CDR3 spans 13 amino acids. CDR1 LNHDA and CDR2 SQIVND come from the germline V gene (reference sequence). V was clipped by 4 bases and J by 1 base, with 7 bases between them. This chain's CDR3 is CASSRGDNYGYTF. The CDR3 DNA reads as TGTGCCAGTAGTAGGGGGGATAACTATGGCTACACCTTC.

This chain links TRBV7-2 with TRBJ2-2; perhaps TRBD2 as D (6 bases). V gave up 6 bases and J gave up 1 base, with 12 bases separating them. The germline V gene has CDR1 SGHTA and CDR2 FQGNSA. The CDR3 totals 15 residues. Here the CDR3 DNA reads TGTGCCAGCAGTCTGTTGGGGGGGAACACCGGGGAGCTGTTTTTT. Amino acids: CASSLLGGNTGELFF. Full variable domain (remainder filled in from reference TRBV7-2 and TRBJ2-2): GAGVSQSPSNKVTEKGKDVELRCDPISGHTALYWYRQSLGQGLEFLIYFQGNSAPDKSGLPSDRFSAERTGGSVSTLTIQRTQQEDSAVYLCASSLLGGNTGELFFGEGSRLTVL.

A single count supports this clone. The gene calls are TRBV9 and TRBJ2-7, with TRBD1 as a possible D gene (6 bases). Trimming removed 3 bases from V and 7 bases from J, with 14 bases in between. This CDR3 spans 13 amino acids. CDR1 and CDR2 from the germline V gene are SGDLS and YYNGEE. The CDR3 coding sequence is TGTGCCAGCAGCGATGGGGGCTCTAGGGAGCAGTACTTC. Encoded protein: CASSDGGSREQYF.